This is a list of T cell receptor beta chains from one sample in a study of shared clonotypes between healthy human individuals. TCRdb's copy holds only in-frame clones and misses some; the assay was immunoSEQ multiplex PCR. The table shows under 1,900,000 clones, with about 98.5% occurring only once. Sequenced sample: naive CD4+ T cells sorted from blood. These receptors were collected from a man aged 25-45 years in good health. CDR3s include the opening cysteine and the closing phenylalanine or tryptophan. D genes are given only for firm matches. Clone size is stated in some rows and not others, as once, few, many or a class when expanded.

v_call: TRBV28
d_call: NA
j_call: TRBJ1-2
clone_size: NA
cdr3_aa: CASSLQRYGYTF
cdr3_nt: TGTGCCAGCAGTCTACAGAGATATGGCTACACCTTC

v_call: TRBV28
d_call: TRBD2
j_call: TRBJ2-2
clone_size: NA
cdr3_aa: CASSVSGPGLARTGELFF
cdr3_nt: TGTGCCAGCAGTGTCTCCGGCCCGGGACTAGCGCGCACCGGGGAGCTGTTTTTT

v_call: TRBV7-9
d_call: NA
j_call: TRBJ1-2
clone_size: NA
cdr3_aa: CASSFLGEGSGYTF
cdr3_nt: TGTGCCAGCAGCTTTCTCGGGGAAGGGAGTGGCTACACCTTC

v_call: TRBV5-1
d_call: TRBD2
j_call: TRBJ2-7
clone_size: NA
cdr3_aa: CASSPKGLAGYEQYF
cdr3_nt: TGCGCCAGCAGCCCTAAGGGACTAGCGGGCTACGAGCAGTACTTC

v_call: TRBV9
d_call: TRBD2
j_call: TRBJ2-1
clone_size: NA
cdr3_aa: CASSPTNPKSGTYYNEQFF
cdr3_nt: TGTGCCAGCAGCCCTACTAATCCTAAAAGCGGGACGTACTACAATGAGCAGTTCTTC

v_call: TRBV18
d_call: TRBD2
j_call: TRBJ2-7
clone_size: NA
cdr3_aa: CASSPARTKGGDEQYF
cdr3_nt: TGTGCCAGCTCACCCGCCCGGACAAAGGGAGGGGACGAGCAGTACTTC

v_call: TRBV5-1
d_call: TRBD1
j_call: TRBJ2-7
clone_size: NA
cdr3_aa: CASSLVDRGRDEQYF
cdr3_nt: TGCGCCAGCAGCTTGGTCGACAGGGGGCGGGACGAGCAGTACTTC

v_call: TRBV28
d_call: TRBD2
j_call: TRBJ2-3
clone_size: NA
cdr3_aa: CASSLLQRERTQYF
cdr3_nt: TGTGCCAGCAGCCTACTCCAGCGGGAGAGAACGCAGTATTTT

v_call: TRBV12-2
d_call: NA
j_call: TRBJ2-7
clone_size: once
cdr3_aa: CASRLGGLAGEEQYF
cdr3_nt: TGTGCAAGTCGCTTAGGCGGGCTAGCGGGAGAGGAGCAGTACTTC

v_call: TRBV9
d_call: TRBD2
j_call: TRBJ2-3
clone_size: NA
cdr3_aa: CASSVATETSGRAGTQYF
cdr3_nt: TGTGCCAGCAGCGTAGCTACTGAGACTAGCGGGAGGGCCGGTACGCAGTATTTT

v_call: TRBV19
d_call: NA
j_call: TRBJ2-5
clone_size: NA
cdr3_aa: CASRGQETQYF
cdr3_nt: TGTGCCAGTAGAGGCCAAGAGACCCAGTACTTC

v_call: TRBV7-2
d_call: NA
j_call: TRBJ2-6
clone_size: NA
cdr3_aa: CASSLTSSSGANVLTF
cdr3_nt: TGTGCCAGCAGCCTCACGAGCAGCTCTGGGGCCAACGTCCTGACTTTC

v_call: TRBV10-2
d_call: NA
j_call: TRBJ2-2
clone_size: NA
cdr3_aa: CASRGDRRTNTGELFF
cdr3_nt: TGCGCCAGCAGAGGGGACCGGAGAACGAACACCGGGGAGCTGTTTTTT

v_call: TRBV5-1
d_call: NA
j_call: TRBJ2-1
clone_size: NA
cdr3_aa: CASSLTLRASSYNEQFF
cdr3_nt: TGCGCCAGCAGCCTCACGCTGAGGGCTAGCTCCTACAATGAGCAGTTCTTC

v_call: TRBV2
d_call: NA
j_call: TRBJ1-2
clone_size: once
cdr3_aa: CATSQDSGYGYTF
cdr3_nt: TGTGCCACATCGCAGGATTCGGGCTATGGCTACACCTTC

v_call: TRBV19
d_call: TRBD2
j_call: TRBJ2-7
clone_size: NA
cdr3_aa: CATALSGGPDEQYF
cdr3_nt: TGTGCCACCGCCCTGAGCGGGGGACCTGACGAGCAGTACTTC

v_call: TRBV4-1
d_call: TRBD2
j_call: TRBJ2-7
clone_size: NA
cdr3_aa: CASSPRGVGTSYEQYF
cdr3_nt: TGCGCCAGCAGCCCCCGAGGGGTGGGGACTAGTTACGAGCAGTACTTC

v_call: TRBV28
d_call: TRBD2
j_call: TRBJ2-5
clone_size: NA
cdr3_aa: CASSLLREGQETQYF
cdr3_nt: TGTGCCAGCAGTTTATTGCGGGAGGGCCAAGAGACCCAGTACTTC

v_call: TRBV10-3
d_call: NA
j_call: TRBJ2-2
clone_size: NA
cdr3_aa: CATLQSLANTGELFF
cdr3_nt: TGTGCCACTCTCCAAAGTCTAGCGAACACCGGGGAGCTGTTTTTT

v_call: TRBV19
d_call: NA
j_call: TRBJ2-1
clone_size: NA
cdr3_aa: CASSLRSGSSYNEQFF
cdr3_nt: TGTGCCAGTAGTCTCCGTAGCGGAAGCTCCTACAATGAGCAGTTCTTC

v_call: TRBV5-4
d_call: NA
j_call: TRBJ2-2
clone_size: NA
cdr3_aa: CASSLDSPGTGELFF
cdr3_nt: TGTGCCAGCAGCTTGGATAGTCCCGGCACCGGGGAGCTGTTTTTT

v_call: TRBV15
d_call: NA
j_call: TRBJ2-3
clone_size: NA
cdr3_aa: CATSRDPTAAQYF
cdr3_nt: TGTGCCACCAGCAGAGATCCGACGGCGGCGCAGTATTTT

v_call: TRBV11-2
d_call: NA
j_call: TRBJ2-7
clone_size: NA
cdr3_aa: CASSRVIQDEQYF
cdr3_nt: TGTGCCAGCAGCCGAGTAATCCAAGACGAGCAGTACTTC

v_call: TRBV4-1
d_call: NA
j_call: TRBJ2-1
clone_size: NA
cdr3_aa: CASSQEGGEQFF
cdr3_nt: TGCGCCAGCAGCCAAGAAGGGGGTGAGCAGTTCTTC

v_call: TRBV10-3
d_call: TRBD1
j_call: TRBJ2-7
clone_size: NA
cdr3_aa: CAISGQGIYEQYF
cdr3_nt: TGTGCCATCAGTGGACAGGGAATCTACGAGCAGTACTTC

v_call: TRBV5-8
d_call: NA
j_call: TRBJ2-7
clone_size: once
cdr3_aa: CASNPARVPYEQYF
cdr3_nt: TGTGCCAGCAACCCCGCGAGGGTTCCCTACGAGCAGTACTTC

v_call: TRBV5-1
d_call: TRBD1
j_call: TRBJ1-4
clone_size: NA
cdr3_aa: CASSSWTGDEKLFF
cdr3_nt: TGCGCCAGCAGCTCATGGACAGGGGATGAAAAACTGTTTTTT

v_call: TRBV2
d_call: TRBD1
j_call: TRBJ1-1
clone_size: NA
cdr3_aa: CASRDRGRMNTEAFF
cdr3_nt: TGTGCCAGCAGGGACAGGGGGCGGATGAACACTGAAGCTTTCTTT

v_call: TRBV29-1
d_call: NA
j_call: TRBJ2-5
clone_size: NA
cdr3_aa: CSVERGAQETQYF
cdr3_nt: TGCAGCGTTGAACGGGGGGCACAGGAGACCCAGTACTTC

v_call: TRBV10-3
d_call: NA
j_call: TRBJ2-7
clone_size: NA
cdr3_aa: CAISEIVTLEQYF
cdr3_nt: TGTGCCATCAGTGAAATCGTTACGTTAGAGCAGTACTTC

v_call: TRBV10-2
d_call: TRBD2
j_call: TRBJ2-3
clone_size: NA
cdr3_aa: CASRGGAGVTDTQYF
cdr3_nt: TGCGCCAGCAGGGGGGGTGCGGGGGTTACAGATACGCAGTATTTT

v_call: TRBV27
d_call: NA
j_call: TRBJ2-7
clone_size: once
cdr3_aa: CASSAGDRSSYEQYF
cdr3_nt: TGTGCCAGCAGTGCGGGGGACAGGAGCTCCTACGAGCAGTACTTC

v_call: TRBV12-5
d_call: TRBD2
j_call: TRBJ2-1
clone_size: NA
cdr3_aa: CASGLVRGLGGGSSYNEQFF
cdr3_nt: TGTGCTAGTGGTTTGGTACGGGGACTAGGCGGTGGAAGCTCCTACAATGAGCAGTTCTTC

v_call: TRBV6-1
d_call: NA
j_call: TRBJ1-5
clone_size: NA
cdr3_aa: CASSEGAGLWQPQHF
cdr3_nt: TGTGCCAGCAGTGAAGGGGCGGGCCTTTGGCAGCCCCAGCATTTT

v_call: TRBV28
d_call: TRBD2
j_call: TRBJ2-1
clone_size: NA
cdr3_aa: CASSSNRLAGGSYNEQFF
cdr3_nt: TGTGCCAGCAGCTCTAACAGACTAGCGGGAGGCTCCTACAATGAGCAGTTCTTC

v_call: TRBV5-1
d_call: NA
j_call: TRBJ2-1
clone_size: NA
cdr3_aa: CASSLSDPLYNEQFF
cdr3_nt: TGCGCCAGCAGCTTATCAGATCCCCTATACAATGAGCAGTTCTTC

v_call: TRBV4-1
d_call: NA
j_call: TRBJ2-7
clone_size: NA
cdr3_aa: CASSKRTDPVF
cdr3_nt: TGCGCCAGCAGCAAAAGGACAGATCCTGTCTTC

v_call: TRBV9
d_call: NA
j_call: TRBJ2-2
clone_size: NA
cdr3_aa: CASSVESGQTGELFF
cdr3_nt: TGTGCCAGCAGCGTAGAGTCAGGACAGACCGGGGAGCTGTTTTTT

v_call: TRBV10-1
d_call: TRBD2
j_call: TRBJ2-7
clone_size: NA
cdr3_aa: CASRDSGGLGEQYF
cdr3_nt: TGCGCCAGCAGAGACTCGGGAGGCCTGGGCGAGCAGTACTTC